A selection of T cell receptor beta chains follows, all from one sample in a study of blood T cell repertoires in COVID-19. Method: immunoSEQ multiplex PCR; TCRdb's copy keeps in-frame clones and lacks some. The top ten clones hold 9.6% of a sample with around 82,000 clones, roughly 85% of them seen once. Source material: peripheral blood. The origin of the receptors is a man aged 50 to 60 with COVID-19, enrolled during active disease. Both conserved end residues are part of each CDR3. A D gene is named only where the DNA matches it firmly. A clone size is listed for some rows: how often the clone was seen (once, few, many), or a class if it is expanded.

d_call | j_call | clone_size | v_call | cdr3_aa | cdr3_nt
TRBD1 | TRBJ1-3 | . | TRBV15 | CATSRRPGQDTLRGNTIYF | TGTGCCACCAGCAGACGTCCGGGACAGGACACTCTGAGAGGAAACACCATATATTTT
. | TRBJ2-2 | . | TRBV30 | CAWMFGPSTGELFF | TGTGCCTGGATGTTTGGGCCGAGCACCGGGGAGCTGTTTTTT
. | TRBJ2-7 | . | TRBV5-4 | CASRSGKGQYF | TGTGCCAGCAGATCAGGGAAGGGGCAGTACTTC
. | TRBJ1-5 | . | TRBV27 | CASSLIGERGQPQHF | TGTGCCAGCAGTTTAATAGGGGAAAGGGGTCAGCCCCAGCATTTT
. | TRBJ2-1 | . | TRBV27 | CASSLSGPRVEQFF | TGTGCCAGCAGTTTATCGGGCCCCAGGGTTGAGCAGTTCTTC
. | TRBJ2-1 | . | TRBV3-1/TRBV3-2 | CASSQVGGTVVNEQFF | TGTGCCAGCAGCCAAGTAGGAGGGACAGTCGTCAATGAGCAGTTCTTC
TRBD2 | TRBJ2-1 | . | TRBV7-2 | CASSLFGTSQNNEQFF | TGTGCCAGCAGCTTATTCGGGACTAGCCAGAACAATGAGCAGTTCTTC
. | TRBJ2-5 | . | TRBV20-1 | CSASRPGGYQETQYF | TGCAGTGCTAGTCGACCAGGGGGGTACCAAGAGACCCAGTACTTC
TRBD1 | TRBJ1-6 | . | TRBV11-2 | CASSLVRDRGPYSPLHF | TGTGCCAGCAGCTTAGTACGGGACAGGGGGCCTTATTCACCCCTCCACTTT
. | TRBJ2-7 | . | TRBV6-6 | CASSYRSERTGGEYF | TGTGCCAGCAGTTACAGGAGCGAGCGGACTGGCGGGGAGTACTTC
. | TRBJ2-2 | . | TRBV28 | CASSSGGSTGELFF | TGTGCCAGCAGTTCCGGAGGTTCGACCGGGGAGCTGTTTTTT
. | TRBJ1-2 | few | TRBV10-1 | CASSSLQGNYGYTF | TGCGCCAGCAGTTCCTTACAGGGTAACTATGGCTACACCTTC
TRBD2 | TRBJ2-1 | . | TRBV9 | CASSTELAAPYNEQFF | TGTGCCAGCAGCACGGAACTAGCGGCACCCTACAATGAGCAGTTCTTC
. | TRBJ1-1 | . | TRBV7-3 | CASSLNEGGTEAFF | TGTGCCAGCAGCTTAAACGAGGGAGGCACTGAAGCTTTCTTT
. | TRBJ2-7 | . | TRBV6-5 | CASSYSLGTQVEQYF | TGTGCCAGCAGTTACTCTCTGGGGACTCAAGTGGAGCAGTACTTC
TRBD2 | TRBJ2-3 | . | TRBV28 | CASNISGRTQYF | TGTGCCAGCAACATTAGCGGGAGGACGCAGTATTTT